The sequence of this T cell receptor beta chain was determined in a study of response to subunit inactivated influenza vaccine. General observations from the study: Seasonal influenza vaccination, on each occasion, was suggested by the authors to recruit few new T cells.

The sample holds many counts of this clonotype. Its specificity is unknown. TCRdb recomputed calls from the RT-PCR reads with MiXCR, one row per CDR3 protein. The sample lists approximately 530,000 distinct CDR3 sequences, 10% to 15% seen once, with around 14% in the top ten. CDR3 length: 13 amino acids. V was clipped by 1 base and J by 6 bases, with 8 bases between them. Germline V gene sequence: CDR1 SGHRS, CDR2 YFSETQ. The J gene is TRBJ2-1, the V gene TRBV5-1; possibly TRBD2 for D (6 bases). Sequencing used PBMCs from blood, obtained about 40 days after vaccination. The sequence was collected from a man aged 45-65 years who received an inactivated influenza vaccine. The CDR3 DNA is TGCGCCAGCAGCTTGAGTAGCGGCAATGAGCAGTTCTTC. Its translation: CASSLSSGNEQFF.